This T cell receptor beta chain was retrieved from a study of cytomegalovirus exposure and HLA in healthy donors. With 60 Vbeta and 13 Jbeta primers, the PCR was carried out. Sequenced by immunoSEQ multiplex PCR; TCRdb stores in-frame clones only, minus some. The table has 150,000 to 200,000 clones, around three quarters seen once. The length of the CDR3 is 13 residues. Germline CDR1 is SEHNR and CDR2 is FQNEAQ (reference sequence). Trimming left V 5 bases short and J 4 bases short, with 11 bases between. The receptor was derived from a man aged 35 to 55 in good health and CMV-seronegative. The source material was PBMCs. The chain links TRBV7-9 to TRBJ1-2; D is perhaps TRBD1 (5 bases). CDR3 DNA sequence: TGTGCCAGCAGCCTCACAGGCCCCTATGGCTACACCTTC. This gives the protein CASSLTGPYGYTF.